This is a list of T cell receptor beta chains from one sample in a study of CD8+CD57+ T cells in acquired aplastic anemia. Each CDR3 protein gets one entry after TCRdb re-called the reads with MiXCR. The sample consists of about half a million distinct CDR3 sequences, around 32% of them appearing once. The sequencing input was sorted CD4+, CD8+, or CD8+CD57+ T cells (not recorded which) from PBMCs. All receptors derive from a human donor with aplastic anemia. The CDR3 runs from the conserved cysteine through the conserved F or W. The D gene is left open where the match is weak. Clone size appears in some rows only: once, few, many, or a class for an expanded clone.

d_call | j_call | clone_size | v_call | cdr3_aa | cdr3_nt
NA | TRBJ1-4 | NA | TRBV19 | CASSIPGTGREKLFF | TGTGCCAGTAGTATCCCCGGGACCGGAAGGGAAAAACTGTTTTTT
NA | TRBJ2-1 | NA | TRBV29-1 | CSVETVNEQFF | TGCAGCGTTGAAACCGTAAATGAGCAGTTCTTC
NA | TRBJ2-2 | many | TRBV11-3 | CASSLGGHNTGELFF | TGTGCCAGCAGCTTAGGCGGGCACAACACCGGGGAGCTGTTTTTT
NA | TRBJ1-6 | many | TRBV6-1 | CASSEVENSPLHF | TGTGCCAGCAGTGAAGTGGAGAATTCACCCCTCCACTTT
TRBD1 | TRBJ1-1 | NA | TRBV9 | CASSKTGGGLAFF | TGTGCCAGCAGCAAGACAGGGGGCGGGTTGGCTTTCTTT
TRBD1 | TRBJ2-4 | NA | TRBV10-3 | CASSLLQDRGSNIQYF | TGTGCCAGCAGCCTTCTCCAGGACAGGGGGTCAAACATTCAGTACTTC
NA | TRBJ1-2 | many | TRBV7-9 | CASSPNRESDGYTF | TGTGCCAGCAGCCCTAACAGGGAAAGCGATGGCTACACCTTC
NA | TRBJ1-2 | many | TRBV19 | CASRLMGFGYTF | TGTGCCAGTAGACTGATGGGTTTCGGCTACACCTTC
NA | TRBJ1-2 | NA | TRBV5-1 | CASSLPQTGEGYTF | TGCGCCAGCAGCCTGCCTCAGACGGGGGAGGGCTACACCTTC
NA | TRBJ2-7 | NA | TRBV2 | CASARSYEQYF | TGTGCCAGTGCGCGGTCCTACGAGCAGTACTTC
TRBD1 | TRBJ1-4 | few | TRBV20-1 | CSASDRVDEKLFF | TGCAGTGCTTCGGACAGGGTCGATGAAAAACTGTTTTTT
TRBD1 | TRBJ1-6 | many | TRBV20-1 | CSASPGGNSPLHF | TGCAGTGCTAGTCCAGGGGGCAATTCACCCCTCCACTTT
NA | TRBJ2-1 | NA | TRBV5-1 | CASSPRRTEDREQFF | TGCGCCAGCAGCCCTCGGCGGACAGAGGACCGCGAGCAGTTCTTC
NA | TRBJ1-6 | many | TRBV4-1 | CASSQWEYSPLHF | TGCGCCAGCAGCCAATGGGAGTATTCACCCCTCCACTTT
NA | TRBJ2-3 | NA | TRBV20-1 | CSARTGPTDTQYF | TGCAGTGCTAGAACGGGACCCACAGATACGCAGTATTTT
TRBD1 | TRBJ2-5 | NA | TRBV5-1 | CASSLDGTAYQETQYF | TGCGCCAGCAGCTTGGACGGGACAGCGTACCAAGAGACCCAGTACTTC
NA | TRBJ2-1 | NA | TRBV9 | CASSVAGLQYGEQFF | TGTGCCAGCAGCGTAGCAGGGTTACAATACGGTGAGCAGTTCTTC
NA | TRBJ2-2 | many | TRBV29-1 | CSGRVFEELFF | TGCAGCGGTCGGGTGTTTGAGGAGCTGTTTTTT
TRBD1 | TRBJ2-5 | few | TRBV2 | CASSVQGAQYF | TGTGCCAGCAGTGTACAGGGGGCCCAGTACTTC
NA | TRBJ2-5 | NA | TRBV2 | CASSLSPNQETQYF | TGTGCCAGCAGTTTATCGCCTAACCAAGAGACCCAGTACTTC
NA | TRBJ2-7 | many | TRBV7-9 | CASSLQRSYEQYF | TGTGCCAGCAGCTTACAGCGGAGCTACGAGCAGTACTTC
NA | TRBJ2-1 | few | TRBV5-5 | CASSLQSYNEQFF | TGTGCCAGCAGCCTACAATCCTACAATGAGCAGTTCTTC
TRBD1 | TRBJ2-2 | NA | TRBV10-3 | CATRQGDTGELFF | TGTGCCACCAGGCAGGGGGACACCGGGGAGCTGTTTTTT
TRBD1 | TRBJ1-1 | many | TRBV19 | CASMAGTGGNTEAFF | TGTGCCAGTATGGCCGGGACAGGCGGTAACACTGAAGCTTTCTTT
TRBD1 | TRBJ1-5 | NA | TRBV6-1 | CASRGGQGRQPQHF | TGTGCCAGCAGGGGGGGACAGGGGCGTCAGCCCCAGCATTTT
NA | TRBJ1-5 | once | TRBV25-1 | CASSWGGRNQPQHF | TGTGCCAGCAGTTGGGGGGGACGCAATCAGCCCCAGCATTTT
NA | TRBJ1-6 | NA | TRBV10-3 | CAISKQGLGDLSPLHF | TGTGCCATCAGTAAACAGGGCCTAGGGGACCTTTCACCCCTCCACTTT
TRBD2 | TRBJ2-2 | many | TRBV10-3 | CAISDPSGSSGELFF | TGTGCCATCAGTGACCCTAGCGGGAGCTCCGGGGAGCTGTTTTTT
NA | TRBJ2-5 | many | TRBV7-6 | CASSLGGRETQYF | TGTGCCAGCAGCCTAGGAGGCCGAGAGACCCAGTACTTC
NA | TRBJ1-4 | NA | TRBV9 | CASSPGSYGEKLFF | TGTGCCAGCAGCCCTGGTTCGTATGGCGAAAAACTGTTTTTT
NA | TRBJ2-7 | many | TRBV2 | CASSKDRAESYEQYF | TGTGCCAGCAGTAAGGACAGAGCCGAATCCTACGAGCAGTACTTC
TRBD2 | TRBJ2-7 | NA | TRBV7-6 | CASSPTLRGDSYEQYF | TGTGCCAGCTCGCCAACCTTGCGGGGGGACTCCTACGAGCAGTACTTC
TRBD1 | TRBJ2-7 | many | TRBV5-1 | CASSSRDRGDYEQYF | TGCGCCAGCAGCTCGAGGGACAGGGGCGACTACGAGCAGTACTTC
NA | TRBJ1-1 | few | TRBV20-1 | CSASTGGFRTEAFF | TGCAGTGCTAGTACCGGGGGGTTTAGGACTGAAGCTTTCTTT
NA | TRBJ1-5 | NA | TRBV10-1 | CASVRFGSNQPQHF | TGCGCCAGCGTCAGATTCGGGAGCAATCAGCCCCAGCATTTT
NA | TRBJ1-2 | many | TRBV29-1 | CSVEGRGSYGYTF | TGCAGCGTTGAAGGTCGGGGGTCTTATGGCTACACCTTC
NA | TRBJ1-1 | NA | TRBV20-1 | CSAPGPQGTYTEAFF | TGCAGTGCTCCAGGCCCACAGGGAACCTACACTGAAGCTTTCTTT